One T cell receptor (beta chain) is described in this entry. Quantitative barcoded 5'-RACE was used to prepare TCR beta libraries. A single record per CDR3 protein comes from TCRdb applying MiXCR to the 5' RACE reads. The sample contains some 290,000 distinct CDR3 sequences, roughly 20% of which appear only once. This entry belongs to a study of CD8 T cells in ankylosing spondylitis. This CDR3 has 11 residues. Germline V lookup: CDR1 SQVTM, CDR2 ANQGSEA. Trimming removed 3 bases from V and 11 bases from J, with 11 bases in between. The genes are TRBV29-1 and TRBJ2-4; TRBD1 might be the D (5 bases). Material for sequencing was blood, either unsorted or a sorted T cell fraction (not recorded which). This receptor was obtained from a male donor with ankylosing spondylitis or in good health (not recorded which). The CDR3 coding sequence is TGCAGCGTTGACCGCCAGGGATTTCAGTACTTC. It encodes CSVDRQGFQYF.